Presented here are 18 T cell receptor beta chains from one specimen sequenced in a study of tumor-infiltrating lymphocytes in localized non-small cell lung cancer. Profiled with immunoSEQ multiplex PCR; TCRdb holds only in-frame clones, not every one. The table includes roughly 13,000 clones, roughly 82% detected once. The sequenced sample was lung tumor tissue. These TCRs come from a human donor with non-small cell lung cancer.

The chain links TRBV5-5 to TRBJ1-2, with D tentatively TRBD1 (5 bases). The CDR3 totals 15 residues. V dropped 1 base and J dropped 4 bases, with 14 bases sitting between them. Germline values: CDR1 SGHKS, CDR2 YYEKEE (reference sequence). The CDR3 region is CASSLTPTAAYGYTF. The CDR3 region has the DNA TGTGCCAGCAGCTTGACCCCGACAGCGGCCTATGGCTACACCTTC.

This clone appeared a few times. The V gene is TRBV5-1, the J gene TRBJ1-4; perhaps TRBD1 as D (6 bases). V was trimmed by 3 bases and J by 11 bases, leaving 14 bases between them. The CDR3 consists of 13 residues. The germline V gene has CDR1 SGHRS and CDR2 YFSETQ. The DNA of the CDR3 is TGCGCCAGCAGCTCGGACAGTGGACCGAAACTGTTTTTT. It encodes CASSSDSGPKLFF.

This clone has just a few counts. The V call is TRBV7-2, the J call TRBJ2-7; 7 bases agree with TRBD1. In germline, CDR1 is SGHTA, CDR2 FQGNSA. J gave up 6 bases and V 1 base, and 6 bases lay outside the gene matches. This CDR3 is built from 14 residues. CDR3 loop: CASSLERGRLEQYF. In DNA form, the CDR3 reads TGTGCCAGCAGCTTAGAAAGGGGGCGCCTCGAGCAGTACTTC.

This rearrangement joins TRBV7-6 to TRBJ2-3; a weak D match, TRBD1 (6 bases). The V end was cut by 1 base, the J end by 4 bases, with 15 bases between. Germline V gene lookup returns CDR1 SGHVS and CDR2 FNYEAQ. The CDR3 is 16 residues long. The DNA for the CDR3 is TGTGCCAGCAGCTTAGAATTGGCAGGGGCCCCAGATACGCAGTATTTT. It yields the protein CASSLELAGAPDTQYF.

The genes are TRBV7-2 and TRBJ2-5, with 9 bases aligning to TRBD2. V lost 5 bases to trimming and J lost 5 bases; unmatched junction nucleotides: 6. This CDR3 is built from 14 residues. Looked up from germline, CDR1 is SGHTA and CDR2 is FQGNSA. The CDR3 nucleotides read TGTGCCAGCAGCCGCGGGGGGGCCCTCGAGACCCAGTACTTC. As protein: CASSRGGALETQYF.

The chain uses TRBV4-1 and TRBJ1-1; no reliable D call. Germline V lookup: CDR1 MGHRA, CDR2 YSYEKL. The CDR3 spans 14 residues. Trimming stripped 0 bases from V and 1 base from J, with 6 bases between. The CDR3 region is CASSQEIRNTEAFF. Here the CDR3 DNA reads TGCGCCAGCAGCCAAGAGATCAGGAACACTGAAGCTTTCTTT.

As DNA, the CDR3 is TGCGCCAGCAGCCTCCGGATCAGGGGAGTGGATGGCTACACCTTC. Protein: CASSLRIRGVDGYTF. The genes are TRBV5-1 and TRBJ1-2, with D perhaps matching TRBD1 (6 bases). In germline, CDR1 is SGHRS, CDR2 YFSETQ. This CDR3 region has 15 residues. The V and J ends lost 4 bases and 6 bases respectively, with 19 bases between them.

The CDR3 loop reads CASSLRQGARGYTF. For the CDR3, the DNA is TGTGCCAGCAGTTTACGTCAGGGGGCGCGGGGCTACACCTTC. The chain carries TRBV27 and TRBJ1-2; TRBD1 agrees at 8 bases. CDR3 length: 14 residues. In germline, CDR1 is MNHEY, CDR2 SMNVEV (reference sequence). V trimming: 2 bases; J trimming: 8 bases; junction bases outside the gene matches: 7.

V gene TRBV21-1 combines with J gene TRBJ2-7. TRBV21-1 is reported as a pseudogene. The CDR3 contains 16 residues. The DNA of the CDR3 is TGTGCCAGCAGCAAAGCGCTTCGGCAGAGCTCCTACGAGCAGTACTTC. It translates to CASSKALRQSSYEQYF.

This clone came up a few times. This rearrangement joins TRBV4-1 to TRBJ1-2; D uncertain. Germline assignment: CDR1 MGHRA and CDR2 YSYEKL. The CDR3 covers 12 residues. V was cut by 2 bases and J by 7 bases, with 8 bases left in between. CDR3 loop: CASSQPSPGYTF. The CDR3 bases are TGCGCCAGCAGCCAACCCTCCCCTGGCTACACCTTC.

The chain links TRBV5-1 to TRBJ2-1; D is undetermined. The CDR3 has 13 residues. Per the germline V gene, CDR1 is SGHRS and CDR2 is YFSETQ. Trimming cost V 3 bases and J 6 bases, with 10 bases left between them. CDR3 sequence (DNA): TGCGCCAGCAGCTCGGAAGGTTTCAATGAGCAGTTCTTC. Amino acid sequence: CASSSEGFNEQFF.

Worth noting for this clone: The same CDR3 also results from other DNA sequences found in this sample. The chain has TRBV28 and TRBJ2-2, with 9 bases aligning to TRBD1. The junction had 2 bases not matched to a gene; V was cut back by 3 bases and J by 3 bases. The CDR3 runs to 15 residues. Per germline, CDR1 MDHEN and CDR2 SYDVKM. The CDR3 loop reads CASSLTGGYTGELFF. The CDR3 DNA is TGTGCCAGCAGTTTGACAGGGGGATACACCGGGGAGCTGTTTTTT.

V and J are TRBV5-5 and TRBJ1-1, with D uncertain. V lost 5 bases, J lost 1 base, and 9 bases lay in between. Per germline, CDR1 SGHKS and CDR2 YYEKEE (reference sequence). CDR3 length equals 13 residues. The CDR3 region has the DNA TGTGCCAGCAGTAGGGCCCCGAACACTGAAGCTTTCTTT. This translates into CASSRAPNTEAFF.

This clone has just a few counts. The chain has TRBV16 and TRBJ2-7, with D hard to call. CDR1 and CDR2 (germline): KGHSY, FQNENV. V was cut by 3 bases and J by 2 bases, with 11 bases left in between. The CDR3 is 14 amino acids. The CDR3 protein is CASSQVRRAYEQYF. CDR3 nucleotide sequence: TGTGCCAGCAGCCAGGTTCGAAGGGCCTACGAGCAGTACTTC. The entire variable domain, with the rest obtained from reference TRBV16 and TRBJ2-7, is as follows: GEEVAQTPKHLVRGEGQKAKLYCAPIKGHSYVFWYQQVLKNEFKFLISFQNENVFDETGMPKERFSAKCLPNSPCSLEIQATKLEDSAVYFCASSQVRRAYEQYFGPGTRLTVT.

The rearrangement links TRBV19 to TRBJ1-2, with no clear D. Deletions cut 3 bases from V and 1 base from J, with 12 bases between. This CDR3 comprises 15 residues. Germline V gene data show CDR1 as LNHDA and CDR2 as SQIVND (reference sequence). As DNA, the CDR3 is TGTGCCAGTAGTATTGGCCTCTACCTTAACTATGGCTACACCTTC. Its protein product is CASSIGLYLNYGYTF.

The chain uses TRBV9 and TRBJ1-4; D is possibly TRBD1 (6 bases). In germline, CDR1 is SGDLS, CDR2 YYNGEE. This CDR3 spans 15 amino acids. Trimming stripped 3 bases from V and 3 bases from J, with 12 bases between. The CDR3 region has the DNA TGTGCCAGCAGCGCCACAGGGCACCCTAATGAAAAACTGTTTTTT. Translating it yields CASSATGHPNEKLFF.

On this clone itself: The same CDR3 also results from other DNA sequences found in this sample. The V call is TRBV6-1, the J call TRBJ1-1; maybe TRBD1 (5 bases). Per the germline V gene, CDR1 is MNHNS and CDR2 is SASEGT. The CDR3 contains 16 residues. With 0 bases removed from V and 1 base from J, the gap between germline ends came to 12 bases. The CDR3 loop reads CASSEAPGGTNTEAFF. The CDR3 DNA follows: TGTGCCAGCAGTGAAGCCCCGGGAGGGACGAACACTGAAGCTTTCTTT.

The chain links TRBV5-8 to TRBJ2-3; no definite D call. With 4 bases removed from V and 1 base from J, the gap between germline ends came to 7 bases. Germline V gives CDR1 SGHTS, CDR2 YDEGEE. The CDR3 length is 13 residues. CDR3 sequence: CASSPIGTDTQYF. Written as DNA, the CDR3 is TGTGCCAGCAGCCCCATTGGCACAGATACGCAGTATTTT.